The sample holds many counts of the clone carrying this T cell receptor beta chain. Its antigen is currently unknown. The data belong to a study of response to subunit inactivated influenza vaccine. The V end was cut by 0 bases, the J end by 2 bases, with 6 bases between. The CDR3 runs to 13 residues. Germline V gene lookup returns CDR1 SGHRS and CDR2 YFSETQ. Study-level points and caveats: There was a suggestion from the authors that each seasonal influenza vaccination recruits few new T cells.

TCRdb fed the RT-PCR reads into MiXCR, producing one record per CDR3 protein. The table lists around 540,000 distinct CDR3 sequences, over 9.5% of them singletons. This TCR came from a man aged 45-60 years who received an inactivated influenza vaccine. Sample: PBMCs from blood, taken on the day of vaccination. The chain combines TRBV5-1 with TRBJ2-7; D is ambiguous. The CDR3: CASSLESPYEQYF. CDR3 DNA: TGCGCCAGCAGCTTGGAGTCCCCCTACGAGCAGTACTTC.